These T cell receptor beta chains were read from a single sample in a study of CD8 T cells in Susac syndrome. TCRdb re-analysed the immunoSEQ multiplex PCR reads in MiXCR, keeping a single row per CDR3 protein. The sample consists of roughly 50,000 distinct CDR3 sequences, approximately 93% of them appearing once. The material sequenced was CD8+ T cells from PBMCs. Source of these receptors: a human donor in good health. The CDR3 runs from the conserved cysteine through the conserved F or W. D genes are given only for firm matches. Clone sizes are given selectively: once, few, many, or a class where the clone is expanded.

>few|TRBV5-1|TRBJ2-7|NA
CASSLLRGNSYEQYF
TGCGCCAGCAGCTTGTTAAGGGGGAACTCCTACGAGCAGTACTTC
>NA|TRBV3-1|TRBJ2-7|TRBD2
CASSQDRASGRLYEQYF
TGTGCCAGCAGCCAAGATCGGGCCAGCGGGAGATTGTACGAGCAGTACTTC
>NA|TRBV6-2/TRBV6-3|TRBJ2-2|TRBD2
CASSRTGREVIYTGELFF
TGTGCCAGCAGCCGTACAGGGCGGGAGGTGATATACACCGGGGAGCTGTTTTTT
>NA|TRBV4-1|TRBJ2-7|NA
CASSQVANSYEQYF
TGCGCCAGCAGCCAAGTGGCTAACTCCTACGAGCAGTACTTC
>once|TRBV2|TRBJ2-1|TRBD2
CASSGVAGEVYNEQFF
TGTGCCAGCAGTGGAGTAGCGGGAGAAGTCTACAATGAGCAGTTCTTC
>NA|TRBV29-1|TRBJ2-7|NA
CSVEDQGRYPYEQYF
TGCAGCGTTGAAGATCAGGGGCGGTACCCCTACGAGCAGTACTTC
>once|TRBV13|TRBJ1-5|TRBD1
CASSWGQGNQPQHF
TGTGCCAGCAGCTGGGGACAGGGCAATCAGCCCCAGCATTTT
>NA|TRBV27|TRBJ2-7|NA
CASSLAQGYEQYF
TGTGCCAGCAGCCTAGCCCAGGGCTACGAGCAGTACTTC
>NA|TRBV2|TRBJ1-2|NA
CASKGGRYYGYTF
TGTGCCAGCAAAGGCGGCCGATACTATGGCTACACCTTC
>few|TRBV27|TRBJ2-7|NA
CASSSLHEQYF
TGTGCCAGCAGTTCCCTCCACGAGCAGTACTTC
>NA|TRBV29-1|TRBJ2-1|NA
CSGTVGNEQFF
TGCAGCGGTACGGTTGGGAATGAGCAGTTCTTC
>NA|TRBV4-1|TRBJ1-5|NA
CASSQTVLGVQPQHF
TGCGCCAGCAGCCAAACCGTCCTGGGGGTCCAGCCCCAGCATTTT
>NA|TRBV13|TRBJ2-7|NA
CASSTLAGSSYEQYF
TGTGCCAGCAGCACCCTAGCAGGGAGCTCCTACGAGCAGTACTTC
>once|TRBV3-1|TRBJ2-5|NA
CASSQDPGDLPNPEETQYF
TGTGCCAGCAGCCAAGATCCAGGGGACCTTCCCAATCCTGAGGAGACCCAGTACTTC
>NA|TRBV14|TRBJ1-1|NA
CASSQDGRPDTEAFF
TGTGCCAGCAGCCAAGACGGGCGGCCCGACACTGAAGCTTTCTTT
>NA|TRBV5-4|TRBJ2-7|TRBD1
CASSFWSGGYEQYF
TGTGCCAGCAGCTTTTGGTCAGGGGGCTACGAGCAGTACTTC
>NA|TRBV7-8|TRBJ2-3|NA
CASSPITDTQYF
TGTGCCAGCAGCCCAATCACAGATACGCAGTATTTT